These T cell receptor beta chains were read from a single sample in a study of cytomegalovirus exposure and HLA in healthy donors. Here immunoSEQ multiplex PCR was the method, and the copy in TCRdb shows in-frame clones only, minus some. The sample contains about 68,000 clones, about 90% of which appear only once. Source material: PBMCs. Receptors originate from a young man in good health and CMV-seronegative. Each CDR3 is given with its conserved first and last residue. The D gene is left open where the match is weak. Clone size is given for some rows only: seen once, a few or many times, or a class if the clone is expanded.

CDR3	DNA	D	size	V	J
CASKLAGVDTQYF	TGCGCCAGCAAACTAGCGGGAGTCGATACGCAGTATTTT	TRBD2	NA	TRBV10-2	TRBJ2-3
CASSLKGTTYEQYF	TGTGCCAGCAGTTTAAAGGGGACAACCTACGAGCAGTACTTC	NA	NA	TRBV27	TRBJ2-7
CASHRGGGNEQYF	TGTGCCAGCCACCGTGGTGGGGGGAACGAGCAGTACTTC	NA	NA	TRBV6-6	TRBJ2-7
CASSLGGAAKNIQYF	TGTGCCAGCAGCTTGGGGGGGGCGGCCAAAAACATTCAGTACTTC	NA	NA	TRBV6-5	TRBJ2-4
CASSPRTRGGSYEQYF	TGTGCCAGTAGTCCGAGGACTAGGGGGGGCTCCTACGAGCAGTACTTC	NA	NA	TRBV19	TRBJ2-7
CASSELEGAGNTIYF	TGTGCCAGCAGTGAATTGGAAGGGGCCGGAAACACCATATATTTT	NA	NA	TRBV25-1	TRBJ1-3
CASSLGTGNNEQFF	TGTGCCAGCTCACTCGGGACAGGGAACAATGAGCAGTTCTTC	TRBD1	NA	TRBV18	TRBJ2-1
CASSRTGAYSEKLFF	TGTGCCAGCAGCAGAACAGGGGCGTATTCTGAAAAACTGTTTTTT	TRBD1	NA	TRBV6-5	TRBJ1-4
CASSYEGRGNEQFF	TGTGCCAGCAGCTACGAGGGCAGGGGCAATGAGCAGTTCTTC	NA	NA	TRBV7-2	TRBJ2-1
CASSGTSGSDTQYF	TGTGCCAGCAGCGGGACTAGCGGATCAGATACGCAGTATTTT	TRBD2	NA	TRBV6-5	TRBJ2-3
CASSVGLAGDFYEQYF	TGTGCCAGCAGCGTGGGACTAGCGGGAGATTTTTACGAGCAGTACTTC	TRBD2	NA	TRBV9	TRBJ2-7
CASSLAPPINYGYTF	TGTGCCAGCAGCTTAGCGCCGCCTATTAACTATGGCTACACCTTC	NA	NA	TRBV7-6	TRBJ1-2
CASSQDLAGGTSTDTQYF	TGCGCCAGCAGCCAAGACCTAGCGGGAGGGACTAGCACAGATACGCAGTATTTT	TRBD2	NA	TRBV4-3	TRBJ2-3
CASSLVDRSDEQFF	TGTGCCAGCAGCTTAGTGGACAGGAGCGATGAGCAGTTCTTC	TRBD1	NA	TRBV11-2	TRBJ2-1
CSVETPGEDQPQHF	TGCAGCGTTGAGACGCCAGGCGAAGATCAGCCCCAGCATTTT	NA	NA	TRBV29-1	TRBJ1-5
CASSLPGQGSSGEQFF	TGTGCCAGCAGCTTGCCGGGACAGGGTAGTAGCGGTGAGCAGTTCTTC	TRBD1	NA	TRBV11-2	TRBJ2-1
CASSQILDQPQHF	TGCGCCAGCAGCCAAATACTAGATCAGCCCCAGCATTTT	NA	NA	TRBV4-3	TRBJ1-5
CASSPAGDEQFF	TGTGCCAGCAGCCCGGCAGGCGATGAGCAGTTCTTC	NA	NA	TRBV11-2	TRBJ2-1
CASSLRGLAGNNEQFF	TGTGCCAGCAGCTTGCGGGGTCTAGCGGGAAACAATGAGCAGTTCTTC	TRBD2	NA	TRBV7-9	TRBJ2-1
CASKRDREFSEQYF	TGTGCCAGCAAAAGGGACAGGGAGTTTAGCGAGCAGTACTTC	TRBD1	NA	TRBV6-5	TRBJ2-7
CASSEHRGRRTDTQYF	TGTGCCAGCAGCGAACACAGGGGGCGGCGGACAGATACGCAGTATTTT	TRBD1	NA	TRBV7-2	TRBJ2-3
CASSYSGSGNSYEQYF	TGTGCCAGCAGTTACTCGGGTAGCGGGAACTCCTACGAGCAGTACTTC	TRBD2	NA	TRBV6-5	TRBJ2-7
CASRPGPRASGKAVAGELFF	TGTGCCAGCAGACCCGGACCGCGAGCTAGCGGGAAGGCGGTCGCCGGGGAGCTGTTTTTT	NA	NA	TRBV21-1	TRBJ2-2
CASSLLRDTGELFF	TGTGCCAGCAGTTTATTACGGGATACCGGGGAGCTGTTTTTT	NA	NA	TRBV28	TRBJ2-2
CASSRGTSGRESEQFF	TGCGCCAGCAGCCGGGGGACTAGCGGGAGAGAATCTGAGCAGTTCTTC	TRBD2	once	TRBV5-1	TRBJ2-1
CASSVKGQSGNTIYF	TGTGCCAGCAGTGTAAAGGGACAGTCTGGAAACACCATATATTTT	TRBD1	once	TRBV27	TRBJ1-3
CASSYSVRGRDEQYF	TGTGCCAGCAGTTACTCGGTCAGGGGGCGTGACGAGCAGTACTTC	TRBD1	NA	TRBV6-6	TRBJ2-7
CASSRGQGSYEQYF	TGTGCCAGCAGCCGGGGACAGGGGTCCTACGAGCAGTACTTC	TRBD1	NA	TRBV5-4	TRBJ2-7